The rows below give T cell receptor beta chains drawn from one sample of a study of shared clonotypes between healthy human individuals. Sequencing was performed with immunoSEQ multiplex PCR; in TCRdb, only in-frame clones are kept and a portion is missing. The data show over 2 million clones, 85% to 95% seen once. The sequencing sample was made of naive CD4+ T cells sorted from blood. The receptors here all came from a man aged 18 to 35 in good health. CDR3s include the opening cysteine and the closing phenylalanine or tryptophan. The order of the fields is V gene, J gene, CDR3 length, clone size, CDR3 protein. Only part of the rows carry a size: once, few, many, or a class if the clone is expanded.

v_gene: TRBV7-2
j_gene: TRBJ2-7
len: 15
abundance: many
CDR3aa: CASRSEWGGPYEQYF

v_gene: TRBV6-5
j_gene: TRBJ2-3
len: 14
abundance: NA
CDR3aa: CASSLDRTTDTQYF

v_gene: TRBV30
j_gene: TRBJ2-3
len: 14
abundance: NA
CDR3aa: CAWSVRRGADTQYF

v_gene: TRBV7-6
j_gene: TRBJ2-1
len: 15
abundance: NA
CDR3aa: CASSHSAGARIEQFF

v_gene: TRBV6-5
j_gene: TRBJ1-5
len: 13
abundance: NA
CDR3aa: CASTDRVGGPQHF

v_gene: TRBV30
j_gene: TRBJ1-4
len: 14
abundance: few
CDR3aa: CAWRRTGHNEKLFF

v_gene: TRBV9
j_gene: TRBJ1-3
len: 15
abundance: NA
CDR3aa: CASSRTASSGNTIYF

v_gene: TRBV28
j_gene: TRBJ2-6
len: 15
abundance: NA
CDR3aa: CASHRDTGGANVLTF

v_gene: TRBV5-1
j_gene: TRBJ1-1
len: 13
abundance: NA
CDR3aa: CASRAISRTEAFF

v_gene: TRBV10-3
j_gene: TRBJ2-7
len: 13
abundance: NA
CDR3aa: CATERDSYYEQYF

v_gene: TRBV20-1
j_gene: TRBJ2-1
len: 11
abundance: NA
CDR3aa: CSVGSQGEQFF

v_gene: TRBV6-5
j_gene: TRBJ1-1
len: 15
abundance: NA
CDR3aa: CASSYEGRMNTEAFF